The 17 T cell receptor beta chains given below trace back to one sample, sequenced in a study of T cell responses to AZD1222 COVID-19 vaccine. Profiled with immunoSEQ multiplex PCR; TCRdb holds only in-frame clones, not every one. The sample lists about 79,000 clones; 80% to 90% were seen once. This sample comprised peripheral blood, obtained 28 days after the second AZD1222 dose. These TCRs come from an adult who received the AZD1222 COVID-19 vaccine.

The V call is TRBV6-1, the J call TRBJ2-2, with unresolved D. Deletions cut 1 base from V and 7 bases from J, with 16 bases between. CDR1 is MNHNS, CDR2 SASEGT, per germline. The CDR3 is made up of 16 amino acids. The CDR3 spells CASSEVPSVDGGELFF. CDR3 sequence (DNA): TGTGCCAGCAGTGAAGTACCCAGCGTTGACGGCGGGGAGCTGTTTTTT.

This CDR3 reads CASSQDLGAPSYGYTF. The CDR3 bases are TGTGCCAGCAGCCAAGATCTTGGGGCTCCCTCCTATGGCTACACCTTC. The chain joins TRBV3-1 (or the pseudogene TRBV3-2) to TRBJ1-2; TRBD1 might be the D (5 bases). There are 16 residues in the CDR3. The ends were cut back, 0 bases at V and 4 bases at J, with 15 bases in the middle. Germline-derived CDR1 and CDR2 are LGHDT and YNNKEL (reference sequence).

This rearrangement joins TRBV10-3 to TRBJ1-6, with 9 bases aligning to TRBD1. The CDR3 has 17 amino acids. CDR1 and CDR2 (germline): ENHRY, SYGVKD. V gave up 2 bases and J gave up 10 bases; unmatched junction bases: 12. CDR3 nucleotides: TGTGCCATCAGTGAGCCGGGACAGGGTTGGCCCCGCTCACCCCTCCACTTT. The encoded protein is CAISEPGQGWPRSPLHF.

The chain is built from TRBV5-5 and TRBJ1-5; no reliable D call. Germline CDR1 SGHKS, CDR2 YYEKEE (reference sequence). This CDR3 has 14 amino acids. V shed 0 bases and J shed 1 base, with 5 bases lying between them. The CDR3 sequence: CASSLGGSNQPQHF. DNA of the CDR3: TGTGCCAGCAGCTTGGGTGGAAGCAATCAGCCCCAGCATTTT.

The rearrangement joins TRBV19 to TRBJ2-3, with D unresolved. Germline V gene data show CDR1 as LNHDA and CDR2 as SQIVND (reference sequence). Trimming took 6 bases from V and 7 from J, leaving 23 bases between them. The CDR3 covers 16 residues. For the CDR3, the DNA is TGTGCCAGTAGAAAGTCCGGGTCGGACCCCTACCATACGCAGTATTTT. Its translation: CASRKSGSDPYHTQYF.

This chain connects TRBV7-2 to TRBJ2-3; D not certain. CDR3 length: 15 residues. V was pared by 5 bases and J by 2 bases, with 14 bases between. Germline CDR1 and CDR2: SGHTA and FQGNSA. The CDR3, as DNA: TGTGCCAGCAGCCCGACCCCGCAGGTCACAGATACGCAGTATTTT. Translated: CASSPTPQVTDTQYF.

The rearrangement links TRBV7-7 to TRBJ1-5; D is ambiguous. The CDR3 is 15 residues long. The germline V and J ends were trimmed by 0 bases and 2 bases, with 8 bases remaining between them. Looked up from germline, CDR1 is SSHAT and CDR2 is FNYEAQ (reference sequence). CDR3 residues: CASSLARSGNQPQHF. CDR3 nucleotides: TGTGCCAGCAGCTTAGCCCGTTCAGGCAATCAGCCCCAGCATTTT.

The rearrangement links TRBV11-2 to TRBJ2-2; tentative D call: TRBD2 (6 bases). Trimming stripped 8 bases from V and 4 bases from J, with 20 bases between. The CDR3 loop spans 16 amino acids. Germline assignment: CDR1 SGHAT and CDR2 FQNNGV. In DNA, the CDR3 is TGTGCCAGCCGAGATGGGGACTTTCTTTCCACCGGGGAGCTGTTTTTT. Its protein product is CASRDGDFLSTGELFF.

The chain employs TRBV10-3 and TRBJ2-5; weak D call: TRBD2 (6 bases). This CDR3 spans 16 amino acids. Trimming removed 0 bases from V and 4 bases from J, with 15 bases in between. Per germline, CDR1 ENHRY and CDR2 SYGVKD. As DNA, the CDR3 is TGTGCCATCAGTGAGTCGGAGGAGGGAGTCGGAGAGACCCAGTACTTC. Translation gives CAISESEEGVGETQYF.

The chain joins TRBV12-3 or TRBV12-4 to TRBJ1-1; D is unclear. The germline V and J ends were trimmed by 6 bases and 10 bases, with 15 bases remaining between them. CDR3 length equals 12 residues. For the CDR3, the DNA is TGTGCCAGCAGGCCGGGCCCTCGGAGAGCTTTCTTT. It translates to CASRPGPRRAFF.

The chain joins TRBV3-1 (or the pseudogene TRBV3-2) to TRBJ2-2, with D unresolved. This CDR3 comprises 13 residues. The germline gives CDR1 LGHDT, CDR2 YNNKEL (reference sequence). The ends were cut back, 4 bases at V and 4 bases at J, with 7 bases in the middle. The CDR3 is CASSPIGTGELFF. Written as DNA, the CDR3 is TGTGCCAGCAGCCCGATTGGCACCGGGGAGCTGTTTTTT.

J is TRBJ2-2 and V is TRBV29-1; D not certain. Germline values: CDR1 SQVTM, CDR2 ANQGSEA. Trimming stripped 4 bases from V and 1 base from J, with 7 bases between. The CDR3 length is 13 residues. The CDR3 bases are TGCAGCGTTGTTCGAGTGAACACCGGGGAGCTGTTTTTT. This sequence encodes CSVVRVNTGELFF.

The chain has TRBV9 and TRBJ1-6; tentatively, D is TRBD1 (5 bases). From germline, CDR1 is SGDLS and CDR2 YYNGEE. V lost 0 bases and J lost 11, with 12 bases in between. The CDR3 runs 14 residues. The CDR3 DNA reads TGTGCCAGCAGCGTAGGGGGGTCAAGGGCACCCCTCCACTTT. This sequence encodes CASSVGGSRAPLHF.

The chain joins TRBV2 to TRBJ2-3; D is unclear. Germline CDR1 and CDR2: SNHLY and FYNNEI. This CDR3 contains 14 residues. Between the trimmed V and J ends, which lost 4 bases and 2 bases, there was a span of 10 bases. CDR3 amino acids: CASSVVWVTDTQYF. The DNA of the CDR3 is TGTGCCAGCAGTGTGGTGTGGGTCACAGATACGCAGTATTTT.

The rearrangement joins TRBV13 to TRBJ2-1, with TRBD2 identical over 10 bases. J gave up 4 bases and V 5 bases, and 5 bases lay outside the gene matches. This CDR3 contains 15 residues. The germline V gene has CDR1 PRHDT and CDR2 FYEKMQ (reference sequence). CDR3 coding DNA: TGTGCCAGCAGCCCTCTAGCGGGAGCTTACAATGAGCAGTTCTTC. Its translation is CASSPLAGAYNEQFF.

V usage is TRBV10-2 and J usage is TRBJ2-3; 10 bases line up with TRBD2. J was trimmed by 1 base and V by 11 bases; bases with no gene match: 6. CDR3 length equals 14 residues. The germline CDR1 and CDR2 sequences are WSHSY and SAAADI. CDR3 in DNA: TGCGCCTTAGCGGGAGGTATGGGCACAGATACGCAGTATTTT. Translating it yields CALAGGMGTDTQYF.

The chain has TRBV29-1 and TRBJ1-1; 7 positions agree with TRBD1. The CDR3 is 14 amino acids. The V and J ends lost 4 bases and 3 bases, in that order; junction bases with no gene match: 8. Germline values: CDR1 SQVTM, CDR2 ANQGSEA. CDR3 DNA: TGCAGCGTTGCCCCAGGGGGAGTATACACTGAAGCTTTCTTT. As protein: CSVAPGGVYTEAFF.